This TCR beta chain was sequenced during a study of ipilimumab plus nivolumab after autologous stem cell transplantation. Germline CDR1 and CDR2: SGHVS and FNYEAQ. V was clipped by 5 bases and J by 2 bases, with 15 bases between them. The CDR3 is 16 amino acids. Through week 26, nivolumab 3 mg/kg IV was given weeks 1, 4, 7, 10, then biweekly. The protocol was immunoSEQ multiplex PCR, while the TCRdb copy is restricted to in-frame clones and leaves out a portion. The sample lists 40,000 to 45,000 clones; 90% to 95% were seen once. This receptor was identified in a male donor with multiple myeloma. The sample was PBMCs, taken in a trial of ipilimumab plus nivolumab as post-transplant consolidation. This chain uses TRBV7-6 with TRBJ2-2, with D unclear. This CDR3 is CASSRSLALNTGELFF. The CDR3 coding sequence is TGTGCCAGCAGCCGTTCATTGGCCTTAAACACCGGGGAGCTGTTTTTT. Supplemented by reference TRBV7-6 and TRBJ2-2, the full variable domain reads GAGVSQSPRYKVTKRGQDVALRCDPISGHVSLYWYRQALGQGPEFLTYFNYEAQQDKSGLPNDRFSAERPEGSISTLTIQRTEQRDSAMYRCASSRSLALNTGELFFGEGSRLTVL.